These T cell receptor beta chains were read from a single sample in a study of CD8 T cells in ankylosing spondylitis. From the 5' RACE reads, TCRdb called clonotypes with MiXCR, one entry per CDR3 protein. The table lists 670,000 or so distinct CDR3 sequences, 19% of them singletons, with around 19% in the top ten. Sequenced: blood, either unsorted or a sorted T cell fraction (not recorded which). Every receptor here comes from a male donor with ankylosing spondylitis. CDR3s include the opening cysteine and the closing phenylalanine or tryptophan. D genes are given only for firm matches.

J gene | D gene | V gene | CDR3 protein
TRBJ1-2 | NA | TRBV20-1 | CSARALRESTF
TRBJ2-3 | TRBD2 | TRBV12-3/TRBV12-4 | CASTRTRSTDTQYF
TRBJ1-1 | NA | TRBV5-1 | CASSLGTRTEAFF
TRBJ2-7 | TRBD2 | TRBV2 | CASSGLAGVTYEQYF
TRBJ2-1 | NA | TRBV11-2 | CASSLTRRSYNEQFF
TRBJ2-4 | NA | TRBV5-5 | CASSLGRLAKNIQYF
TRBJ1-4 | NA | TRBV29-1 | CSATTQGTGARNEKLFF
TRBJ2-3 | TRBD2 | TRBV3-1 | CASSLSAGAGPDTQYF
TRBJ2-6 | NA | TRBV5-1 | CASSLSAEGANVLTF
TRBJ2-3 | TRBD2 | TRBV7-3 | CASRISGGDTQYF
TRBJ2-1 | TRBD2 | TRBV12-3/TRBV12-4 | CASSFQLAGYNEQFF
TRBJ1-1 | NA | TRBV2 | CASREQGGDTEAFF
TRBJ1-1 | NA | TRBV5-1 | CASSLADLGMGAFF
TRBJ2-2 | NA | TRBV19 | CASKEGARSGELFF
TRBJ1-1 | TRBD1 | TRBV20-1 | CSAGRGQLNTEAFF
TRBJ2-7 | NA | TRBV18 | CASSPLPPGPSPSYEQYF
TRBJ1-1 | TRBD1 | TRBV5-5 | CASSYDRGGEAFF
TRBJ2-7 | TRBD2 | TRBV29-1 | CSVGVGGSYEQYF
TRBJ2-7 | TRBD1 | TRBV7-9 | CASRGGQDHLEQYF
TRBJ1-2 | NA | TRBV4-1 | CASSQDGGTPFNYGYTF
TRBJ2-3 | NA | TRBV7-2 | CASSLTGTVTDTQYF
TRBJ2-1 | NA | TRBV7-9 | CASRALVGQRSYNEQFF
TRBJ2-4 | NA | TRBV28 | CASSLLGQGEAKNIQYF
TRBJ2-5 | NA | TRBV6-2/TRBV6-3 | CASSPQTSKTQETQYF
TRBJ2-1 | NA | TRBV5-5 | CASSQTFSSYNEQFF
TRBJ2-1 | TRBD2 | TRBV28 | CASTSSGRPSEQFF
TRBJ2-3 | TRBD2 | TRBV7-2 | CASSLMIAGPQYF
TRBJ1-4 | TRBD1 | TRBV2 | CASSLQGGYEKLFF
TRBJ2-7 | TRBD2 | TRBV2 | CASRDPGLARDF
TRBJ2-1 | TRBD2 | TRBV27 | CATRGLAGTSYNEQFF
TRBJ2-3 | NA | TRBV7-2 | CASSLNRADTQYF
TRBJ2-2 | TRBD2 | TRBV19 | CASSTLAGGTGELFF
TRBJ1-5 | NA | TRBV2 | CASMTGGNQPQHF
TRBJ2-7 | NA | TRBV4-2 | CASSQVGALSYEQYF
TRBJ1-1 | TRBD1 | TRBV18 | CASSPWTGGMNTEAFF
TRBJ2-7 | NA | TRBV12-5 | CASGPRTDYYEQYF
TRBJ2-3 | TRBD2 | TRBV4-3 | CASSQEPTTSSSATQYF
TRBJ1-4 | TRBD1 | TRBV28 | CASSPLQGVHNEKLFF
TRBJ1-4 | NA | TRBV25-1 | CASSDPQGSEKLFF
TRBJ1-1 | TRBD1 | TRBV12-3/TRBV12-4 | CASSYDREMNTEAFF
TRBJ2-3 | NA | TRBV29-1 | CSVDRGGSDTQYF
TRBJ2-7 | TRBD2 | TRBV12-3/TRBV12-4 | CASSFLAGEGSEQYF
TRBJ2-1 | NA | TRBV7-3 | CASSPGPSMDQFF
TRBJ1-1 | TRBD1 | TRBV6-2/TRBV6-3 | CASSRDSLTEAFF
TRBJ2-2 | NA | TRBV7-2 | CASSLGSARTGELFF
TRBJ2-5 | TRBD1 | TRBV15 | CATSRDFRTGGETQYF
TRBJ1-2 | TRBD1 | TRBV6-1 | CASSQTGRYGYTF
TRBJ2-3 | NA | TRBV6-5 | CASSYEGSTQYF
TRBJ1-6 | NA | TRBV12-3/TRBV12-4 | CASSFRDSPLHF
TRBJ2-7 | TRBD1 | TRBV20-1 | CSAIGQGLHSYEQYF
TRBJ1-1 | NA | TRBV28 | CASSFTRLTEAFF
TRBJ2-1 | NA | TRBV6-4 | CASSESPEGEQFF
TRBJ1-1 | TRBD1 | TRBV5-1 | CASSNGPHGTGQNTEAFF
TRBJ2-1 | TRBD2 | TRBV12-3/TRBV12-4 | CASSYPGLAGGNEQFF
TRBJ2-7 | TRBD1 | TRBV28 | CASSLTGSSYEQYF
TRBJ1-4 | TRBD1 | TRBV7-9 | CASSLGDRELNEKLFF
TRBJ1-6 | NA | TRBV5-6 | CASSLWGLGGSPLHF